This TCR beta chain is from a study of CD8 T cells in ankylosing spondylitis. The CDR3 extends over 14 amino acids. Trimming at V came to 7 bases and at J to 0 bases, leaving 2 bases not matched to a gene. Generation of TCR beta libraries employed quantitative 5'-RACE incorporating molecular barcodes. TCRdb fed the 5' RACE reads into MiXCR, producing one record per CDR3 protein. The sample records some 840,000 distinct CDR3 sequences, around 11% being singletons. Overall study findings and caveats: Disease-linked clones reportedly concentrated significantly in matched ankylosing spondylitis synovial fluid. Seven to nine highly homologous variants made up a TCR beta motif that seemed to typify ankylosing spondylitis blood. Prior work had noted some motif variants in reactive arthritis blood and synovial fluid.

This clonotype has ten or more counts. Its antigen is not known. Sequencing was done on a sample of blood, either unsorted or a sorted T cell fraction (not recorded which). The chain couples TRBV12-3 or TRBV12-4 to TRBJ1-4, with 7 bases lining up with TRBD1. The source is a male donor with ankylosing spondylitis. The CDR3 sequence: CASNRGSTNEKLFF. CDR3 DNA sequence: TGTGCCAGCAACAGGGGATCAACTAATGAAAAACTGTTTTTT.